This T cell receptor (beta chain) comes out of a study of glioma-infiltrating T cells. V trimming: 5 bases; J trimming: 6 bases; junction bases outside the gene matches: 4. There are 13 residues in the CDR3. Germline V CDR1 and CDR2: MDHEN, SYDVKM. TCR alpha and beta CDR3 regions were amplified from RNA using iRepertoire nested multiplex PCR. TCRdb independently ran MiXCR on the multiplex PCR reads; one entry per CDR3 protein. The table includes roughly 200,000 distinct CDR3 sequences, roughly two fifths detected once. This clonotype came up many times. This rearrangement joins TRBV28 to TRBJ1-1, with 9 bases lining up with TRBD1. This clonotype was sampled from a human donor with low-grade glioma or glioblastoma, undergoing nonglioma brain surgery, or in good health (not recorded which). The source material was glioma tissue, nonneoplastic brain tissue, or PBMCs (not recorded which). Here the CDR3 DNA reads TGTGCCAGCAGTCCTACAGGGGGCTCTGAAGCTTTCTTT. Translating gives CASSPTGGSEAFF.